The 25 T cell receptor beta chains reported below all come from one sample, sequenced in a study of shared clonotypes between healthy human individuals. TCRdb's table, derived via immunoSEQ multiplex PCR, lists solely in-frame clones and lacks some. The data hold over a million clones, with 95% to 97% observed a single time. The specimen sequenced was naive CD4+ T cells sorted from blood. Subset meaning: CD45RA+ positively selected. Receptor source: a man aged 30 to 39 in good health.

The V and J genes are TRBV11-2 and TRBJ1-1; a possible D gene is TRBD1 (5 bases). Germline assignment: CDR1 SGHAT and CDR2 FQNNGV. The CDR3 consists of 15 residues. Trimming took off 4 bases at V and 0 bases at J, with 12 bases between the two ends. For the CDR3, the DNA is TGTGCCAGCAGCTACTTGGGGCAATTGAACACTGAAGCTTTCTTT. Translated, it gives CASSYLGQLNTEAFF.

This chain connects TRBV2 to TRBJ2-7; 7 bases align to TRBD2. This CDR3 is 16 amino acids long. V shed 7 bases, J shed 3 bases, and the junction held 15 bases outside the gene matches. CDR1 SNHLY and CDR2 FYNNEI come from the germline V gene. The CDR3 here is CASNRGRALTYYEQYF. CDR3 in DNA: TGTGCCAGCAACAGAGGGAGGGCCCTAACCTACTACGAGCAGTACTTC.

This rearrangement joins TRBV28 to TRBJ1-4; tentative D call: TRBD1 (6 bases). The germline V gene has CDR1 MDHEN and CDR2 SYDVKM. The V and J ends lost 10 bases and 3 bases respectively, with 18 bases between them. The CDR3 totals 15 residues. The CDR3 sequence is CATERGGRANEKLFF. Here the CDR3 DNA reads TGTGCCACCGAGCGAGGGGGTCGGGCTAATGAAAAACTGTTTTTT. Full variable domain (missing parts from reference TRBV28 and TRBJ1-4): DVKVTQSSRYLVKRTGEKVFLECVQDMDHENMFWYRQDPGLGLRLIYFSYDVKMKEKGDIPEGYSVSREKKERFSLILESASTNQTSMYLCATERGGRANEKLFFGSGTQLSVL.

Turning to this clone: The sample contains more than one DNA sequence encoding this CDR3. The gene calls are TRBV7-9 and TRBJ2-7; a weak D match, TRBD1 (5 bases). Trimming shortened V by 3 bases and J by 7 bases, and 7 bases separated the two germline ends. This CDR3 is 11 amino acids long. Germline V CDR1 and CDR2: SEHNR, FQNEAQ (reference sequence). CDR3 region: CASSLQGEQYF. The CDR3 coding sequence is TGTGCCAGCAGCTTGCAGGGAGAGCAGTACTTC.

This rearrangement joins TRBV28 to TRBJ2-5; tentatively, D is TRBD1 (6 bases). The V end was cut by 6 bases, the J end by 5 bases, with 16 bases between. Germline assignment: CDR1 MDHEN and CDR2 SYDVKM. The CDR3 extends over 14 amino acids. The CDR3 sequence: CASRVGGPGETQYF. In DNA, the CDR3 is TGTGCCAGCAGGGTTGGGGGCCCTGGTGAGACCCAGTACTTC.

This clone was detected once. The chain employs TRBV18 and TRBJ2-5; D gene unclear. The CDR3 spans 16 residues. The germline V gene has CDR1 KGHSH and CDR2 LQKENI. V lost 3 bases and J 2 bases, leaving 16 bases between the germline ends. CDR3 loop: CASSPSSNKLQETQYF. CDR3 in DNA: TGTGCCAGCTCACCCTCCAGTAACAAGTTACAAGAGACCCAGTACTTC.

The J gene is TRBJ1-1, the V gene TRBV5-1; D unresolved. The germline V and J ends were trimmed by 4 bases and 3 bases, with 13 bases remaining between them. The CDR3 extends over 14 amino acids. The germline CDR1 and CDR2 sequences are SGHRS and YFSETQ. CDR3 coding DNA: TGCGCCAGCAGCCGGGTGGTAGCCGACACTGAAGCTTTCTTT. Translated, it gives CASSRVVADTEAFF.

The chain has TRBV5-1 and TRBJ2-3; the match to TRBD1 covers 9 bases. This CDR3 is 16 amino acids long. V lost 2 bases to trimming and J lost 3 bases; unmatched junction nucleotides: 7. Germline values: CDR1 SGHRS, CDR2 YFSETQ. The DNA of the CDR3 is TGCGCCAGCAGCTTAATACAGGGGGCCGGGACAGATACGCAGTATTTT. Translated, it gives CASSLIQGAGTDTQYF.

This chain connects TRBV15 to TRBJ2-7; D is ambiguous. The V gene's germline CDR1 is LNHNV and CDR2 YYDKDF (reference sequence). The CDR3 is made up of 17 amino acids. Between the trimmed V and J ends, which lost 3 bases and 1 base, there was a span of 19 bases. Here the CDR3 reads CATSSARASTPSYEQYF. DNA of the CDR3: TGTGCCACCAGCAGCGCTAGGGCCTCTACTCCTTCCTACGAGCAGTACTTC.

The chain employs TRBV10-3 and TRBJ1-5, with D unclear. The CDR3 runs to 13 residues. Germline CDR1 and CDR2: ENHRY and SYGVKD. Trimming removed 5 bases from V and 1 base from J, with 6 bases in between. The CDR3 reads CAISPLSNQPQHF. CDR3 nucleotides: TGTGCCATCAGTCCACTAAGCAATCAGCCCCAGCATTTT.

This clone was seen only a few times. The J gene is TRBJ1-1, the V gene TRBV23-1; TRBD1 is a possible D gene (5 bases). TRBV23-1 is marked as an open reading frame, function uncertain. Trimming took 0 bases from V and 1 from J, leaving 15 bases between them. This CDR3 is 17 amino acids long. This chain's CDR3 is CASSQSGGADRNTEAFF. For the CDR3, the DNA is TGCGCCAGCAGTCAATCGGGAGGGGCTGATCGGAACACTGAAGCTTTCTTT.

The rearrangement uses TRBV11-2 and TRBJ1-5; 7 nucleotides line up with TRBD1. Trimming took 2 bases from V and 4 from J; bases not matched to a gene: 5. Germline V gene lookup returns CDR1 SGHAT and CDR2 FQNNGV. The CDR3 covers 15 residues. DNA for the CDR3: TGTGCCAGCAGCTTAAGGGGGCAGGGAAATCAGCCCCAGCATTTT. Its translation is CASSLRGQGNQPQHF.

V usage is TRBV11-2 and J usage is TRBJ1-3, with D possibly matching TRBD1 (5 bases). Deletions cut 2 bases from V and 4 bases from J, with 12 bases between. The CDR3 covers 15 residues. CDR1 SGHAT and CDR2 FQNNGV come from the germline V gene. CDR3 protein: CASSLNRGRGNTIYF. DNA for the CDR3: TGTGCCAGCAGCTTAAACCGGGGCAGGGGAAACACCATATATTTT.

About this clone: Additional DNA sequences in this sample encode the identical CDR3. J is TRBJ1-1 and V is TRBV6-5; 7 bases agree with TRBD1. This CDR3 spans 14 amino acids. Per the germline V gene, CDR1 is MNHEY and CDR2 is SVGAGI. V trimming: 0 bases; J trimming: 5 bases; junction bases outside the gene matches: 3. CDR3 nucleotide sequence: TGTGCCAGCAGTTACTCCAGGGGGGGGACTGAAGCTTTCTTT. It codes for CASSYSRGGTEAFF.

This clone was counted a single time. V gene TRBV10-3 combines with J gene TRBJ1-5, with D possibly being TRBD1 (6 bases). This CDR3 contains 18 residues. The V end was cut by 0 bases, the J end by 0 bases, with 15 bases between. Germline V gives CDR1 ENHRY, CDR2 SYGVKD. CDR3: CAISESMQGQYSNQPQHF. For the CDR3, the DNA is TGTGCCATCAGTGAGTCGATGCAGGGACAATATAGCAATCAGCCCCAGCATTTT.

The CDR3 sequence is CASSLVPALSGGSYEQYF. In DNA, the CDR3 is TGTGCCAGCAGCTTAGTTCCGGCATTAAGCGGAGGGTCCTACGAGCAGTACTTC. The rearrangement uses TRBV7-2 and TRBJ2-7, with D perhaps matching TRBD2 (6 bases). The V gene's germline CDR1 is SGHTA and CDR2 FQGNSA. The CDR3 loop spans 18 amino acids. V was cut by 1 base and J by 1 base, with 20 bases left in between.

The gene calls are TRBV30 and TRBJ2-1; 11 positions match TRBD2. Germline CDR1 reads GTSNPN; CDR2 reads SVGIG (reference sequence). J lost 3 bases, V lost 6 bases, and 4 bases had no gene match. The CDR3 is 14 amino acids. The CDR3 DNA follows: TGTGCCTGCGGGACTAGCGGCCTCTACAATGAGCAGTTCTTC. Its protein product is CACGTSGLYNEQFF.

The J gene is TRBJ1-2, the V gene TRBV2; no clear D. This CDR3 contains 11 residues. Germline CDR1 is SNHLY and CDR2 is FYNNEI. V dropped 7 bases and J dropped 2 bases, with 5 bases sitting between them. CDR3 nucleotide sequence: TGTGCCAGCAACCCGAACTATGGCTACACCTTC. Translating gives CASNPNYGYTF.

The CDR3 DNA follows: TGTGCCATCAGTGAGTCGCGGAGGGGGCTGGGTGGGAACACTGAAGCTTTCTTT. It codes for CAISESRRGLGGNTEAFF. The V and J genes are TRBV10-3 and TRBJ1-1; 7 positions agree with TRBD1. This CDR3 spans 18 amino acids. After removal of 0 bases from V and 1 base from J, the junction contained 11 bases not matched to a gene. Germline V gives CDR1 ENHRY, CDR2 SYGVKD.

The V and J genes are TRBV15 and TRBJ2-1, with 10 bases aligning to TRBD2. The CDR3 is 19 residues long. Trimming cost V 0 bases and J 0 bases; bases outside gene matches: 8. The germline gives CDR1 LNHNV, CDR2 YYDKDF (reference sequence). CDR3 in amino acids: CATSREASGGQSSYNEQFF. The CDR3 coding sequence is TGTGCCACCAGCAGAGAGGCTAGCGGGGGTCAGAGCTCCTACAATGAGCAGTTCTTC.

This sequence joins TRBV7-2 and TRBJ2-3, with D maybe TRBD2 (5 bases). V lost 5 bases, J lost 2 bases, and 11 bases lay in between. Germline-derived CDR1 and CDR2 are SGHTA and FQGNSA. CDR3 length: 14 residues. The CDR3 sequence: CASSRGQLTDTQYF. The CDR3 bases are TGTGCCAGCAGCCGAGGGCAGCTCACAGATACGCAGTATTTT.

This clone appeared a single time. The rearrangement joins TRBV11-2 to TRBJ2-1, with a tentative D call TRBD2 (5 bases). Germline loops: CDR1 SGHAT, CDR2 FQNNGV. The V gene lost 5 bases and the J gene lost 2 bases, with 13 bases spanning the gap. This CDR3 is built from 15 residues. The DNA for the CDR3 is TGTGCCAGCAGCCGGACGGGGAGCCCCTACAATGAGCAGTTCTTC. Translation gives CASSRTGSPYNEQFF.

V gene TRBV19 combines with J gene TRBJ2-3; maybe TRBD1 (5 bases). This CDR3 is 15 amino acids long. Germline lookup yields CDR1 LNHDA and CDR2 SQIVND (reference sequence). V was cut by 1 base and J by 2 bases, with 10 bases left in between. CDR3 sequence (DNA): TGTGCCAGTAGTATAGCAGGACATACCACAGATACGCAGTATTTT. Its protein product is CASSIAGHTTDTQYF.

This chain connects TRBV18 to TRBJ2-1, with TRBD1 matching 8 bases. The V segment lost 5 bases and the J segment 5 bases; nucleotides outside the gene matches: 5. CDR3 length: 14 amino acids. Germline values: CDR1 KGHSH, CDR2 LQKENI. CDR3 sequence reads: CASSSEGQDNEQFF. CDR3 DNA: TGTGCCAGCTCATCAGAGGGACAGGACAATGAGCAGTTCTTC. Combining the CDR3 with reference TRBV18 and TRBJ2-1 gives the whole variable domain NAGVMQNPRHLVRRRGQEARLRCSPMKGHSHVYWYRQLPEEGLKFMVYLQKENIIDESGMPKERFSAEFPKEGPSILRIQQVVRGDSAAYFCASSSEGQDNEQFFGPGTRLTVL.

V is TRBV7-9 and J is TRBJ2-6; TRBD1 might be the D (5 bases). The V end lost 2 bases, the J end lost 3 bases, and 17 bases lay between the germline ends. Looked up from germline, CDR1 is SEHNR and CDR2 is FQNEAQ (reference sequence). The CDR3 runs 18 residues. The chain's CDR3 is CASSLPPSTTDGANVLTF. As DNA, the CDR3 is TGTGCCAGCAGCTTACCACCATCCACGACAGATGGGGCCAACGTCCTGACTTTC.